Presented here are 17 T cell receptor beta chains from one specimen sequenced in a study of blood T cell repertoires in COVID-19. Sequenced by immunoSEQ multiplex PCR; TCRdb stores in-frame clones only, minus some. The sample has 310,000 or so clones; about 87% are singletons. Sequencing input: PBMCs or T cells enriched from blood (not recorded which). All receptors come from a young woman who had recovered from COVID-19.

The V gene is TRBV29-1, the J gene TRBJ1-1, with TRBD1 as a possible D gene (6 bases). The CDR3 runs 13 residues. V was clipped by 3 bases and J by 4 bases, with 12 bases between them. Germline V gene data show CDR1 as SQVTM and CDR2 as ANQGSEA. CDR3 in amino acids: CSVEGVRGTEAFF. CDR3 DNA: TGCAGCGTTGAGGGGGTCAGGGGCACTGAAGCTTTCTTT.

This chain uses TRBV28 with TRBJ1-4, with TRBD1 identical over 9 bases. The CDR3 contains 15 residues. CDR1 and CDR2 (germline): MDHEN, SYDVKM. Trimming cost V 5 bases and J 8 bases; bases outside gene matches: 9. The CDR3 loop is CASSPSTGGGEKLFF. DNA for the CDR3: TGTGCCAGCAGTCCTTCGACAGGGGGAGGCGAAAAACTGTTTTTT.

The chain has TRBV4-2 and TRBJ1-1; D gene unclear. The germline V and J ends were trimmed by 2 bases and 7 bases, with 11 bases remaining between them. Germline CDR1 LGHNA, CDR2 YNFKEQ. The CDR3 runs to 13 residues. DNA for the CDR3: TGTGCCAGCAGCCAAAGGACTTATTATGAAGCTTTCTTT. Its translation: CASSQRTYYEAFF.

Many counts were recorded for this clone. This chain connects TRBV7-2 to TRBJ2-5; D is possibly TRBD2 (5 bases). With 3 bases removed from V and 0 bases from J, the gap between germline ends came to 8 bases. The CDR3 is made up of 14 amino acids. Germline lookup yields CDR1 SGHTA and CDR2 FQGNSA. This chain's CDR3 is CASSFQRNQETQYF. In DNA form, the CDR3 reads TGTGCCAGCAGCTTTCAGCGGAACCAAGAGACCCAGTACTTC.

The chain uses TRBV7-3 and TRBJ1-5; D is unresolved. V shed 2 bases and J shed 3 bases, with 8 bases lying between them. Germline assignment: CDR1 SGHTA and CDR2 FQGTGA. CDR3 length equals 14 residues. The CDR3 here is CASSLGPLNQPQHF. For the CDR3, the DNA is TGTGCCAGCAGCTTAGGGCCCCTCAATCAGCCCCAGCATTTT.

This sequence joins TRBV15 and TRBJ1-1; 7 nucleotides agree with TRBD1. Germline trimming cut 1 base from V and 5 bases from J; bases unmatched to any gene: 13. The CDR3 is 17 residues long. Germline V gene lookup returns CDR1 LNHNV and CDR2 YYDKDF (reference sequence). CDR3 residues: CATSRGIRGLVGTEAFF. The CDR3 DNA sequence: TGTGCCACCAGCAGAGGGATAAGGGGGCTTGTGGGGACTGAAGCTTTCTTT.

The chain joins TRBV28 to TRBJ2-2, with 11 bases fitting TRBD1. Unmatched junction bases numbered 11, after V lost 1 base and J lost 4 bases. CDR3 length: 19 residues. The germline V gene encodes CDR1 MDHEN and CDR2 SYDVKM. The CDR3 loop is CASSLYGQGAKAVTGELFF. The CDR3 coding sequence is TGTGCCAGCAGTTTATACGGACAGGGGGCTAAAGCGGTCACCGGGGAGCTGTTTTTT.

The chain recombines TRBV6-2 or TRBV6-3 with TRBJ2-7, with TRBD1 as a possible D gene (5 bases). Trimming removed 0 bases at V and 1 base at J, with 10 bases between. The CDR3 has 15 amino acids. Per germline, CDR1 MNHEY and CDR2 SVGEGT. The CDR3 sequence is CASSYSDTQSYEQYF. CDR3 DNA sequence: TGTGCCAGCAGTTACTCGGACACCCAGTCCTACGAGCAGTACTTC.

V and J are TRBV28 and TRBJ1-2; no clear D gene. The length of the CDR3 is 11 residues. CDR1 and CDR2 from the germline V gene are MDHEN and SYDVKM. Deletions cut 4 bases from V and 7 bases from J, with 7 bases between. The CDR3 sequence: CASSSVRGYTF. Written as DNA, the CDR3 is TGTGCCAGCAGTTCCGTCCGTGGCTACACCTTC.

This chain joins TRBV28 and TRBJ1-1; D might be TRBD1 (6 bases). Germline V gene lookup returns CDR1 MDHEN and CDR2 SYDVKM. The CDR3 sequence is 12 residues long. Trimming shortened V by 8 bases and J by 1 base, and 8 bases separated the two germline ends. This chain's CDR3 is CASEGQNTEAFF. For the CDR3, the DNA is TGTGCCAGCGAGGGACAGAACACTGAAGCTTTCTTT.

Only one count was recorded for this clone. The DNA for the CDR3 is TGTGCCAGCAGCCCCCCTCAGGGTTGGGCTGAAGCTTTCTTT. Amino acids: CASSPPQGWAEAFF. The J gene is TRBJ1-1, the V gene TRBV5-8, with D perhaps TRBD1 (5 bases). Germline CDR1 SGHTS, CDR2 YDEGEE. This CDR3 is built from 14 residues. Trimming took 4 bases from V and 6 from J, leaving 16 bases between them. The whole variable domain, filled in from reference TRBV5-8 and TRBJ1-1, reads EAGVTQSPTHLIKTRGQQATLRCSPISGHTSVYWYQQALGLGLQFLLWYDEGEERNRGNFPPRFSGRQFPNYSSELNVNALELEDSALYLCASSPPQGWAEAFFGQGTRLTVV.

The V and J genes are TRBV28 and TRBJ2-3; 7 bases match TRBD1. The germline V gene has CDR1 MDHEN and CDR2 SYDVKM. Losses at the gene ends were 10 bases for V and 3 bases for J; bases not matched to a gene: 7. This CDR3 comprises 13 residues. CDR3 nucleotides: TGTGCCACCAGGACAGGAGCGACAGATACGCAGTATTTT. It codes for CATRTGATDTQYF.

The chain combines TRBV6-5 with TRBJ2-1; possible D gene TRBD2, 5 bases. CDR1 and CDR2 (germline): MNHEY, SVGAGI. The CDR3 runs 16 residues. Between the trimmed V and J ends, which lost 2 bases and 6 bases, there was a span of 17 bases. The DNA of the CDR3 is TGTGCCAGCAGTTACGGAAAGGACTCACCCCTCAATGAGCAGTTCTTC. Protein sequence: CASSYGKDSPLNEQFF.

There are a few counts of this clone. The rearrangement joins TRBV6-2 or TRBV6-3 to TRBJ1-1; TRBD1 matches 8 bases. The junction had 0 bases not matched to a gene; V was cut back by 5 bases and J by 1 base. In germline, CDR1 is MNHEY, CDR2 SVGEGT. This CDR3 region has 13 residues. The CDR3 loop is CASSDRGNTEAFF. The CDR3 nucleotides are TGTGCCAGCAGTGACAGGGGGAACACTGAAGCTTTCTTT.

In the case of this clone: The sample holds other DNA sequences that translate to the same CDR3. The gene calls are TRBV28 and TRBJ2-5; no clear D gene. This CDR3 region has 13 residues. The ends were cut back, 1 base at V and 2 bases at J, with 5 bases in the middle. Germline V gene sequence: CDR1 MDHEN, CDR2 SYDVKM. The CDR3 protein is CASSLSGQETQYF. For the CDR3, the DNA is TGTGCCAGCAGTTTATCGGGTCAAGAGACCCAGTACTTC.

The chain couples TRBV20-1 to TRBJ1-1, with D perhaps matching TRBD1 (6 bases). Per germline, CDR1 DFQATT and CDR2 SNEGSKA (reference sequence). Trimming cost V 0 bases and J 12 bases, with 11 bases left between them. CDR3 length: 11 residues. The CDR3 loop reads CSARDVGTPFF. The CDR3 region has the DNA TGCAGTGCTAGAGATGTAGGGACACCTTTCTTT.

This chain uses TRBV10-3 with TRBJ1-2, with 8 bases lining up with TRBD1. The J segment lost 4 bases and the V segment lost 3 bases, leaving 13 bases of the junction unmatched. The CDR3 is 17 residues long. In germline, CDR1 is ENHRY, CDR2 SYGVKD. CDR3: CAISEGIGQGGLYGYTF. CDR3 bases: TGTGCCATCAGTGAAGGGATCGGACAGGGCGGACTCTATGGCTACACCTTC.